This T cell receptor (beta chain) was found in a study of shared clonotypes between healthy human individuals. The method was immunoSEQ multiplex PCR; TCRdb's version includes in-frame clones alone and lacks a portion of them. The sample lists some 2.1 million clones, roughly 96% occurring once. The germline V gene encodes CDR1 MNHEY and CDR2 SMNVEV (reference sequence). The CDR3 is 11 amino acids. V dropped 4 bases and J dropped 6 bases, with 3 bases sitting between them. This clone was detected only a few times. This sequence joins TRBV27 and TRBJ2-2; no firm D call. The sample was naive CD4+ T cells sorted from blood. Noted subset: CD45RA+ positively selected. The sequence derives from a man younger than 35 in good health. The DNA for the CDR3 is TGTGCCAGCAGTTCTCCCGGGGAGCTGTTTTTT. This sequence encodes CASSSPGELFF.